What follows are 29 T cell receptor beta chains derived from one specimen sequenced in a study of blood T cells in healthy people across ages (dated by TCRdb to between 2015 and 2016). Receptor amplification or capture employed 5' RACE. The run used an Illumina HiSeq 2500. A second roughly 6 to 11 cycle PCR used a sample-barcoded 5' primer and a J-beta primer mix. Using fastp trimming at Q25 and MiXCR clonotype assembly, TCRdb reanalyzed the public sequencing data and kept in-frame beta chains. Under each unique CDR3 protein, matching rows form one entry showing the most common genes and DNA. Within this sample are more than 700,000 distinct CDR3 sequences, with around 50% of them counted one time only. The ten largest clones add up to 15% to 20% of the sample. Material: blood. These TCRs come from an elderly man in good health.

The genes are TRBV7-9 and TRBJ2-1; perhaps TRBD1 as D (5 bases). Deletions cut 4 bases from V and 0 bases from J, with 16 bases between. Germline V gene data show CDR1 as SEHNR and CDR2 as FQNEAQ (reference sequence). The CDR3 length is 17 residues. CDR3 in amino acids: CASSSQVLISSYNEQFF. In nucleotides, the CDR3 is TGTGCCAGCAGCTCACAGGTCTTAATCTCCTCCTACAATGAGCAGTTCTTC.

This clonotype has only a few counts. The chain links TRBV2 to TRBJ1-4, with 9 bases lining up with TRBD1. Trimming removed 11 bases from V and 8 bases from J; junction bases left unmatched: 12. Germline loops: CDR1 SNHLY, CDR2 FYNNEI. This CDR3 contains 14 residues. In nucleotides, the CDR3 is TGTGCCGGAAACCGGGACAGGGATTCGGAAAAACTGTTTTTT. Encoded protein: CAGNRDRDSEKLFF.

This sequence joins TRBV20-1 and TRBJ2-2; maybe TRBD2 (5 bases). Trimming cost V 0 bases and J 0 bases, with 8 bases left between them. The CDR3 runs 15 residues. In germline, CDR1 is DFQATT, CDR2 SNEGSKA (reference sequence). CDR3 sequence: CSARDVLANTGELFF. The CDR3 nucleotides are TGCAGTGCTAGAGATGTACTAGCGAACACCGGGGAGCTGTTTTTT.

This clonotype was counted at least ten times. This chain uses TRBV5-1 with TRBJ2-4; D might be TRBD1 (6 bases). The DNA end lines up better with TRBJ2-7; the J call may be wrong. CDR1 and CDR2 from the germline V gene are SGHRS and YFSETQ. The CDR3 loop spans 13 amino acids. The CDR3 sequence: CASSLRQADEQYF. CDR3 bases: TGCGCCAGCAGCTTGAGACAGGCCGACGAGCAGTACTTC.

The chain couples TRBV4-3 to TRBJ2-3; possibly TRBD2 for D (5 bases). Germline V gene data show CDR1 as LGHNA and CDR2 as YSLEER. This CDR3 is built from 12 residues. Trimming shortened V by 5 bases and J by 6 bases, and 9 bases separated the two germline ends. CDR3 coding DNA: TGCGCCAGCAGCGAAAGAGGGGATACGCAGTATTTT. Protein: CASSERGDTQYF.

This clonotype was counted only a few times. This chain connects TRBV27 to TRBJ2-5; D might be TRBD2 (5 bases). V lost 8 bases and J 0 bases, leaving 19 bases between the germline ends. This CDR3 contains 16 residues. CDR1 and CDR2 (germline): MNHEY, SMNVEV (reference sequence). The CDR3 region has the DNA TGTGCCAGCCACTGGGGAGTAGGAAAGTACCAAGAGACCCAGTACTTC. It codes for CASHWGVGKYQETQYF.

This rearrangement joins TRBV2 to TRBJ2-1; maybe TRBD2 (5 bases). V was shortened by 4 bases and J by 1 base, with 14 bases between the two germline ends. The CDR3 extends over 16 amino acids. The germline CDR1 and CDR2 sequences are SNHLY and FYNNEI. The CDR3 loop reads CASSAPGIGSYNEQFF. CDR3 DNA sequence: TGTGCCAGCAGTGCTCCGGGGATCGGGTCCTACAATGAGCAGTTCTTC.

The rearrangement joins TRBV4-1 to TRBJ1-5; maybe TRBD1 (6 bases). Between the trimmed V and J ends, which lost 1 base and 0 bases, there was a span of 19 bases. The CDR3 is 19 residues long. Germline V gene lookup returns CDR1 MGHRA and CDR2 YSYEKL. CDR3 DNA: TGCGCCAGCAGCCAAGGGAGGACAGCGGACGGTTATAGCAATCAGCCCCAGCATTTT. Its translation: CASSQGRTADGYSNQPQHF.

A few counts support this clonotype. The V gene is TRBV5-1, the J gene TRBJ2-7, with D maybe TRBD2 (5 bases). The germline CDR1 and CDR2 sequences are SGHRS and YFSETQ. The CDR3 sequence is 15 residues long. V shed 3 bases and J shed 3 bases, with 16 bases lying between them. The CDR3 region has the DNA TGCGCCAGCAGCTCCTACCCGGACGGGAACTACGAGCAGTACTTC. Translated: CASSSYPDGNYEQYF.

This chain joins TRBV5-5 and TRBJ2-4, with TRBD2 as a possible D gene (5 bases). The V gene lost 4 bases and the J gene lost 13 bases, with 21 bases spanning the gap. The CDR3 is made up of 14 amino acids. CDR1 and CDR2 from the germline V gene are SGHKS and YYEKEE (reference sequence). The CDR3 region has the DNA TGTGCCAGCAGCCGGGAACATAGCTACAATGAGCAGTACTTC. Protein sequence: CASSREHSYNEQYF.

This clonotype was seen only a few times. This chain joins TRBV3-1 and TRBJ2-5; D may be TRBD1 (6 bases). V lost 2 bases and J lost 1, with 11 bases in between. Looked up from germline, CDR1 is LGHDT and CDR2 is YNNKEL (reference sequence). This CDR3 is built from 15 residues. Here the CDR3 reads CASSQHPTGQETQYF. For the CDR3, the DNA is TGTGCCAGCAGCCAACACCCGACAGGCCAAGAGACCCAGTACTTC.

The chain combines TRBV15 with TRBJ2-5, with no clear D. TRBJ2-7 explains the end of the DNA better; the J call may be wrong. CDR3 length: 14 amino acids. The germline CDR1 and CDR2 sequences are LNHNV and YYDKDF (reference sequence). Here the CDR3 DNA reads TGTGCCACCCGTAAACAAGGGCCCCCCTACGAGCAGTACTTC. Its protein is CATRKQGPPYEQYF.

The J gene is TRBJ2-3, the V gene TRBV7-2, with D possibly being TRBD1 (6 bases). Germline CDR1 and CDR2: SGHTA and FQGNSA. The V end was cut by 4 bases, the J end by 2 bases, with 10 bases between. The CDR3 loop spans 14 amino acids. The chain's CDR3 is CASSSTGHTDTQYF. The DNA for the CDR3 is TGTGCCAGCAGCTCGACAGGCCACACAGATACGCAGTATTTT.

This chain uses TRBV28 with TRBJ2-5; 8 bases agree with TRBD1. The CDR3 runs to 15 residues. Per germline, CDR1 MDHEN and CDR2 SYDVKM. The V and J ends lost 8 bases and 6 bases, in that order; junction bases with no gene match: 14. In DNA, the CDR3 is TGTGCCAGCCGCACATCTGGACAGGGAAGTAAGACCCAGTACTTC. Amino acid sequence: CASRTSGQGSKTQYF.

This sequence joins TRBV20-1 and TRBJ2-2; the match to TRBD1 covers 7 bases. Germline assignment: CDR1 DFQATT and CDR2 SNEGSKA (reference sequence). V lost 3 bases to trimming and J lost 3 bases; unmatched junction nucleotides: 4. The CDR3 runs 14 residues. The CDR3 is CSARGDRDTGELFF. In DNA form, the CDR3 reads TGCAGTGCTAGGGGGGACAGAGACACCGGGGAGCTGTTTTTT.

The V and J genes are TRBV10-3 and TRBJ2-7; 12 bases match TRBD2. The V and J ends lost 9 bases and 5 bases, in that order; junction bases with no gene match: 11. The CDR3 is made up of 15 amino acids. Germline loops: CDR1 ENHRY, CDR2 SYGVKD. The CDR3 loop is CAISSSSGRVHEQYF. In DNA form, the CDR3 reads TGTGCCATAAGCTCCTCTAGCGGGAGGGTCCACGAGCAGTACTTC.

This clonotype was seen a few times. The chain is built from TRBV27 and TRBJ2-7; possibly TRBD2 for D (5 bases). The germline V gene has CDR1 MNHEY and CDR2 SMNVEV (reference sequence). V was cut by 7 bases and J by 1 base, with 17 bases left in between. The CDR3 covers 15 residues. The CDR3 here is CASKEDIKRSYEQYF. CDR3 DNA: TGTGCCAGCAAGGAGGATATAAAGAGATCCTACGAGCAGTACTTC.

The CDR3 loop reads CASSTLYGNTIYF. The CDR3, as DNA: TGTGCCAGCAGTACACTGTATGGAAACACCATATATTTT. The V call is TRBV28, the J call TRBJ1-3; no clear D gene. Trimming took 5 bases from V and 3 from J, leaving 8 bases between them. In germline, CDR1 is MDHEN, CDR2 SYDVKM. The CDR3 loop spans 13 amino acids. The full variable domain, with the rest looked up from reference TRBV28 and TRBJ1-3, is DVKVTQSSRYLVKRTGEKVFLECVQDMDHENMFWYRQDPGLGLRLIYFSYDVKMKEKGDIPEGYSVSREKKERFSLILESASTNQTSMYLCASSTLYGNTIYFGEGSWLTVV.

This chain links TRBV7-2 with TRBJ2-3, with a weak D call TRBD1 (7 bases). Trimming took 7 bases from V and 6 from J, leaving 17 bases between them. Per the germline V gene, CDR1 is SGHTA and CDR2 is FQGNSA. The CDR3 consists of 14 residues. DNA of the CDR3: TGTGCCAGCATCTCAGGGGGGATCGGGGATACGCAGTATTTT. Translating it yields CASISGGIGDTQYF.

The V call is TRBV5-1, the J call TRBJ2-5; unclear D gene. The germline gives CDR1 SGHRS, CDR2 YFSETQ. V was trimmed by 4 bases and J by 5 bases, leaving 9 bases between them. The CDR3 has 12 amino acids. CDR3 region: CASSPKWETQYF. The DNA for the CDR3 is TGCGCCAGCAGCCCCAAATGGGAGACCCAGTACTTC.

As concerns this clonotype: At one of its ends the junction is not consistent with the germline gene, which may arise from a read error. The chain combines TRBV11-2 with TRBJ2-5, with D perhaps matching TRBD2 (5 bases). Germline CDR1 and CDR2: SGHAT and FQNNGV. The CDR3 is 14 residues long. CDR3 DNA sequence: TGTGCCGGCAGCTTTTCGTCCGGCGGGGAGACCCAGTACTTC. Translated, it gives CAGSFSSGGETQYF.

This clonotype occurred a few times. CDR3 in DNA: TGTGCCAGTAGTAGCCGGGACTCTCTCACAGATACGCAGTATTTT. It codes for CASSSRDSLTDTQYF. The rearrangement links TRBV19 to TRBJ2-3; D is possibly TRBD2 (6 bases). V lost 4 bases and J 2 bases, leaving 13 bases between the germline ends. The CDR3 runs 15 residues. Germline V gene sequence: CDR1 LNHDA, CDR2 SQIVND (reference sequence).

In this sample, this clonotype turned up a few times. V usage is TRBV29-1 and J usage is TRBJ2-7, with 7 bases fitting TRBD2. The germline V gene has CDR1 SQVTM and CDR2 ANQGSEA. The CDR3 runs to 12 residues. The trim removed 7 bases at V and 2 bases at J, leaving 5 bases unmatched. Written as DNA, the CDR3 is TGCAGCGCGAGCGGGGAAACCTACGAGCAGTACTTC. It encodes CSASGETYEQYF.

The chain employs TRBV7-2 and TRBJ1-1; D may be TRBD1 (5 bases). CDR1 and CDR2 from the germline V gene are SGHTA and FQGNSA. V was clipped by 5 bases and J by 7 bases, with 17 bases between them. The CDR3 has 14 amino acids. CDR3 protein: CASSPRWGGSEAFF. Here the CDR3 DNA reads TGTGCCAGCAGCCCCCGATGGGGGGGGAGTGAAGCTTTCTTT.

This clonotype was observed a few times. The V gene is TRBV7-9, the J gene TRBJ2-6, with TRBD2 matching over 7 bases. Germline V lookup: CDR1 SEHNR, CDR2 FQNEAQ (reference sequence). The CDR3 has 18 residues. The ends lost 1 base at V and 1 base at J; junction bases unmatched: 7. CDR3 bases: TGTGCCAGCAGCTTAGGGGAGGGAGCCCTATCTGGGGCCAACGTCCTGACTTTC. Translated: CASSLGEGALSGANVLTF.

In this sample, this clonotype turned up many times. The chain combines TRBV11-3 with TRBJ2-7; no clear D. The CDR3 contains 14 residues. V lost 4 bases and J lost 6, with 16 bases in between. The germline CDR1 and CDR2 sequences are SGHNT and YENEEA. This CDR3 reads CASSSRAFLAEQYF. The CDR3 nucleotides are TGTGCCAGCAGCTCCCGGGCTTTTTTAGCCGAGCAGTACTTC. The whole variable domain, filled in from reference TRBV11-3 and TRBJ2-7, reads EAGVVQSPRYKIIEKKQPVAFWCNPISGHNTLYWYLQNLGQGPELLIRYENEEAVDDSQLPKDRFSAERLKGVDSTLKIQPAELGDSAVYLCASSSRAFLAEQYFGPGTRLTVT.

This clonotype has only one observation. The chain joins TRBV24-1 to TRBJ2-1; D is undetermined. Germline lookup yields CDR1 KGHDR and CDR2 SFDVKD. With 12 bases removed from V and 4 bases from J, the gap between germline ends came to 12 bases. This CDR3 is built from 12 residues. CDR3 sequence: CAAGREYNEQFF. CDR3 bases: TGTGCCGCCGGCAGAGAATACAATGAGCAGTTCTTC.

J is TRBJ2-1 and V is TRBV20-1, with D unclear. In germline, CDR1 is DFQATT, CDR2 SNEGSKA (reference sequence). V lost 2 bases and J 10 bases, leaving 6 bases between the germline ends. CDR3 length: 10 amino acids. CDR3 protein: CSARFGEQFF. CDR3 coding DNA: TGCAGTGCTAGATTCGGCGAGCAGTTCTTC.

This clonotype was counted between two and nine times. The chain is built from TRBV7-3 and TRBJ2-2, with a weak D call TRBD1 (6 bases). V lost 2 bases, J lost 7 bases, and 11 bases lay in between. Germline CDR1 SGHTA, CDR2 FQGTGA. The CDR3 totals 14 residues. The CDR3 DNA follows: TGTGCCAGCAGCTTAGGCCAGGGGATCGGGGAGCTGTTTTTT. This gives the protein CASSLGQGIGELFF.